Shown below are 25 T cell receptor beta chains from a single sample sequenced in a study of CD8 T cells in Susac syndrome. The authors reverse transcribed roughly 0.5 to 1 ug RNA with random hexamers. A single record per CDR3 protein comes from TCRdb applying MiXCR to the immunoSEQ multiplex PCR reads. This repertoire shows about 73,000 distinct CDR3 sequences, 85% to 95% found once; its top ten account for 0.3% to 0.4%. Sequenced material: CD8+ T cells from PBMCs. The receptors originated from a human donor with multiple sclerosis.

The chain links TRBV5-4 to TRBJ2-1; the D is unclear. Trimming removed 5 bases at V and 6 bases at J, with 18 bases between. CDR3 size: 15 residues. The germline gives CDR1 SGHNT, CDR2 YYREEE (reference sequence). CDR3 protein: CASRPDVGNSNEQFF. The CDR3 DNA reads TGTGCCAGCAGACCGGACGTAGGGAACTCCAATGAGCAGTTCTTC.

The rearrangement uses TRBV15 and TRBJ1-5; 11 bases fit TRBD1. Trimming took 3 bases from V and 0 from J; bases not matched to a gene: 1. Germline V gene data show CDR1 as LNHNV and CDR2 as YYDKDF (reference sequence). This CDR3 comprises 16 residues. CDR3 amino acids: CATSRGQGDSNQPQHF. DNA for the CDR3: TGTGCCACCAGCAGGGGACAGGGGGATAGCAATCAGCCCCAGCATTTT. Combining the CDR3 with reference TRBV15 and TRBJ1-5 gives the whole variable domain DAMVIQNPRYQVTQFGKPVTLSCSQTLNHNVMYWYQQKSSQAPKLLFHYYDKDFNNEADTPDNFQSRRPNTSFCFLDIRSPGLGDTAMYLCATSRGQGDSNQPQHFGDGTRLSIL.

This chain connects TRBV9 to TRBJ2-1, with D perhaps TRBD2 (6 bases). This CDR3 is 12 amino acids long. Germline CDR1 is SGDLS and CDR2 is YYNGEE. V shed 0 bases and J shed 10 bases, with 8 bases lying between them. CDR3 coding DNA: TGTGCCAGCAGCGTAGTCGGGGGAGAGCAGTTCTTC. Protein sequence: CASSVVGGEQFF.

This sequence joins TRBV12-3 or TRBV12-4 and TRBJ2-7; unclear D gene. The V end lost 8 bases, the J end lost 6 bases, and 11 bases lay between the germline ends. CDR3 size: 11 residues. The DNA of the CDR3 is TGTGCCAGCGGATCGTTGCTCGAGCAGTACTTC. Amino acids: CASGSLLEQYF.

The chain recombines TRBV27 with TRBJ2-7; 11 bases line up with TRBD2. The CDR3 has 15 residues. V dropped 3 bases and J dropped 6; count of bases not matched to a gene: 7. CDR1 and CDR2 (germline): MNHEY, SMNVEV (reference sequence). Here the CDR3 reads CASSFYSGRAFEQYF. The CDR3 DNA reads TGTGCCAGCAGTTTCTATAGCGGGAGGGCCTTCGAGCAGTACTTC.

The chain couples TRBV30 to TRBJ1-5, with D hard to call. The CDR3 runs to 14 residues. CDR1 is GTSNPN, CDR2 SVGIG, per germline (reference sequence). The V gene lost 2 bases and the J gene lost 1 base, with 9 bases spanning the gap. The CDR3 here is CAWSRTRSNQPQHF. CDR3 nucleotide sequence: TGTGCCTGGAGTCGCACTCGGAGCAATCAGCCCCAGCATTTT. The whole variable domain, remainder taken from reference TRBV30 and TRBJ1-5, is SQTIHQWPATLVQPVGSPLSLECTVEGTSNPNLYWYRQAAGRGLQLLFYSVGIGQISSEVPQNLSASRPQDRQFILSSKKLLLSDSGFYLCAWSRTRSNQPQHFGDGTRLSIL.

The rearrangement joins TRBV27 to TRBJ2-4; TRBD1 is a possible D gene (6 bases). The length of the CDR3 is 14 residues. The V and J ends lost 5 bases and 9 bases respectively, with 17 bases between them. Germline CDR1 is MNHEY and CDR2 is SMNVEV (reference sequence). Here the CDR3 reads CASSLGQGQRIQYF. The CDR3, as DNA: TGTGCCAGCAGTCTGGGACAAGGGCAACGCATTCAGTACTTC.

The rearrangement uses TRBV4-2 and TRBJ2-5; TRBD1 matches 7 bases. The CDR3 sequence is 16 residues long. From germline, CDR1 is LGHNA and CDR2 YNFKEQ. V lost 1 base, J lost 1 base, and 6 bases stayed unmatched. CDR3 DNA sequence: TGTGCCAGCAGCCAAGCTAAGGGGGCCGGCCAAGAGACCCAGTACTTC. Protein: CASSQAKGAGQETQYF.

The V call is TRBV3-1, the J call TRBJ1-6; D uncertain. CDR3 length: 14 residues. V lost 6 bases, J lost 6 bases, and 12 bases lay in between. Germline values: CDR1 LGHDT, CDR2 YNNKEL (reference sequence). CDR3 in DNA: TGTGCCAGCAGGCGAGGGCCCTCTAATTCACCCCTCCACTTT. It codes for CASRRGPSNSPLHF.

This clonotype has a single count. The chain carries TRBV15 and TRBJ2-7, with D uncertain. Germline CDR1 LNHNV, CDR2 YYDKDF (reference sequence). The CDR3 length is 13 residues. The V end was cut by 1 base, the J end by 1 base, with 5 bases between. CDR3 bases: TGTGCCACCAGCAGAGGCACTTCCTACGAGCAGTACTTC. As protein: CATSRGTSYEQYF.

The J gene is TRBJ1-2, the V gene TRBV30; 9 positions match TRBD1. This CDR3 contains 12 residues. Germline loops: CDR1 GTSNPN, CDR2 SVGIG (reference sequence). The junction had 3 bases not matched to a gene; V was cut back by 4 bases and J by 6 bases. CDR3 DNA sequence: TGTGCCTGGACCGGGACAGGGAATGGCTACACCTTC. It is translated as CAWTGTGNGYTF.

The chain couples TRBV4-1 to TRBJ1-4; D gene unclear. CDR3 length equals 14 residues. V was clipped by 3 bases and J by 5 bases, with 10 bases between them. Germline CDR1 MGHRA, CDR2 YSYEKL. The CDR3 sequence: CASSQSGPNEKLFF. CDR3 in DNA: TGCGCCAGCAGCCAGTCGGGCCCAAATGAAAAACTGTTTTTT.

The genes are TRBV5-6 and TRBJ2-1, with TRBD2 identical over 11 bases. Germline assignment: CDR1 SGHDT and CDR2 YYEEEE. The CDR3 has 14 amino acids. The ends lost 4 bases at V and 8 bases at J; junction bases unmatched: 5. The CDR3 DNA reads TGTGCCAGCAGCCCTGGGACTAGCGGTTATGAGCAGTTCTTC. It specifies CASSPGTSGYEQFF.

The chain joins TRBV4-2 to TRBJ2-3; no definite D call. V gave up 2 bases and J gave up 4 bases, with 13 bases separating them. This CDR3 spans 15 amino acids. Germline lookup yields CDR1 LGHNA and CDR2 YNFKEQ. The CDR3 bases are TGTGCCAGCAGCCAATTGGATCCCGTGCCAGATACGCAGTATTTT. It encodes CASSQLDPVPDTQYF.

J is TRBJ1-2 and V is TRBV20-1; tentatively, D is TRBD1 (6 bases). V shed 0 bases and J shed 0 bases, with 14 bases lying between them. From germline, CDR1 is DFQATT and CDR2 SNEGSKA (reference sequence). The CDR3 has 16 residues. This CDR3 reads CSARDGGAPSNYGYTF. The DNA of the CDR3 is TGCAGTGCTAGAGATGGGGGGGCGCCTTCTAACTATGGCTACACCTTC.

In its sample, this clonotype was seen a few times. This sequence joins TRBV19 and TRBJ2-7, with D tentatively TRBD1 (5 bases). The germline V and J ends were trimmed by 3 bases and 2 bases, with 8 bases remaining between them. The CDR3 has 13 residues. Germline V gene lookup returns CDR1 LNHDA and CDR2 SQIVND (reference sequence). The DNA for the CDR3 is TGTGCCAGTAGTATCGACAGTACCTACGAGCAGTACTTC. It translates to CASSIDSTYEQYF.

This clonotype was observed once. In nucleotides, the CDR3 is TGTGCCAGCAGTGTGGACAGATTCTACGAGCAGTACTTC. It specifies CASSVDRFYEQYF. The chain joins TRBV27 to TRBJ2-7, with D possibly being TRBD1 (6 bases). V was pared by 5 bases and J by 3 bases, with 11 bases between. CDR1 MNHEY and CDR2 SMNVEV come from the germline V gene (reference sequence). This CDR3 has 13 residues.

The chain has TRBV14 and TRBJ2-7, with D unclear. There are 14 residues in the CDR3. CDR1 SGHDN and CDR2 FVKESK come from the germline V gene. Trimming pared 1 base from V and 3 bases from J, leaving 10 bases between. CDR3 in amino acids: CASSQAMDDYEQYF. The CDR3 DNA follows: TGTGCCAGCAGCCAAGCAATGGATGACTACGAGCAGTACTTC.

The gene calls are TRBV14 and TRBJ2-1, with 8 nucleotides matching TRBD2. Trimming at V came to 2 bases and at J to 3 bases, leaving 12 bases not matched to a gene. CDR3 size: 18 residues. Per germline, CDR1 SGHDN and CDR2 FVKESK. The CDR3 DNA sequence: TGTGCCAGCAGCCAAAAGAGGGTAGCGGGACCATTCTACAATGAGCAGTTCTTC. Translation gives CASSQKRVAGPFYNEQFF.

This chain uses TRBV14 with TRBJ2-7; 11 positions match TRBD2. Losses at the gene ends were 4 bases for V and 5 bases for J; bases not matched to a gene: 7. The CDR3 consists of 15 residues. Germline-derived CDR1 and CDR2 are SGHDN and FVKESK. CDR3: CASSPVAGGSDEQYF. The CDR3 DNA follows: TGTGCCAGCAGCCCCGTAGCGGGAGGGTCGGACGAGCAGTACTTC.

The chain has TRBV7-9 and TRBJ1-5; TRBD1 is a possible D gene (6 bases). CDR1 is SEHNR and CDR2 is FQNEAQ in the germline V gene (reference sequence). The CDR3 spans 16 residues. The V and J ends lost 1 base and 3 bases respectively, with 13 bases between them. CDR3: CASSLVLGANNQPQHF. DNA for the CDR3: TGTGCCAGCAGCTTAGTTCTGGGGGCGAACAATCAGCCCCAGCATTTT.

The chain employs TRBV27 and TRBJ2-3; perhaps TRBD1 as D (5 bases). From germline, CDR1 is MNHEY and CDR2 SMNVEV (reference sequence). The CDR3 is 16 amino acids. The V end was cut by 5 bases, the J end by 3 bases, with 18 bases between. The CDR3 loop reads CASSPPPGPITDTQYF. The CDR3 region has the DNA TGTGCCAGCAGTCCCCCCCCAGGGCCGATAACAGATACGCAGTATTTT.

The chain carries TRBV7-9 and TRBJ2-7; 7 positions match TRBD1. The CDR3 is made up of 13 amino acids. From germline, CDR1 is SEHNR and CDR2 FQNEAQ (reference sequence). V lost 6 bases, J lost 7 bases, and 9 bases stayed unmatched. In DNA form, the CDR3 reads TGTGCCAGCAGTGCAACCACGACAGGGGAGCAGTACTTC. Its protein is CASSATTTGEQYF. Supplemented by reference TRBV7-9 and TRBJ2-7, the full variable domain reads DTGVSQNPRHKITKRGQNVTFRCDPISEHNRLYWYRQTLGQGPEFLTYFQNEAQLEKSRLLSDRFSAERPKGSFSTLEIQRTEQGDSAMYLCASSATTTGEQYFGPGTRLTVT.

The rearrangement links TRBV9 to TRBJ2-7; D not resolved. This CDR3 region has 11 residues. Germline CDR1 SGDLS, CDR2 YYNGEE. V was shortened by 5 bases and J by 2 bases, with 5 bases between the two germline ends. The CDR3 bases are TGTGCCAGCAGTGATACCTACGAGCAGTACTTC. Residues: CASSDTYEQYF.

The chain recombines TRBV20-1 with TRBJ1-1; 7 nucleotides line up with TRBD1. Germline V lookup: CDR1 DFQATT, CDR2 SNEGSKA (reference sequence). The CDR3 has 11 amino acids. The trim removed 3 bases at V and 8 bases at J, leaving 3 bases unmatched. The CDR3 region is CSARTGLEAFF. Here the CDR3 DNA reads TGCAGTGCTAGGACAGGGTTGGAAGCTTTCTTT.